A single sample is the source of the 21 T cell receptor beta chains below, sequenced in a study of T cells in Graves' hyperthyroidism and ophthalmopathy. RNA transcripts provided the source from which TCR beta CDR3 regions were amplified. HTBI primers were the set used in a first-round RT-PCR of the TCR CDR3. MiXCR, run by TCRdb on the multiplex PCR reads, gives a single entry per CDR3 protein. This table has a few hundred thousand distinct CDR3 sequences, about 15% appearing once. Sequenced material: blood. The receptors come from a woman aged 25 to 39 with Graves' hyperthyroidism.

This clonotype was picked up a small number of times. This sequence joins TRBV6-5 and TRBJ2-1, with TRBD2 as a possible D gene (6 bases). CDR1 and CDR2 (germline): MNHEY, SVGAGI. Trimming left V 1 base short and J 5 bases short, with 12 bases between. The CDR3 spans 15 residues. The chain's CDR3 is CASSYFSGVNNEQFF. The CDR3 bases are TGTGCCAGCAGTTACTTTTCGGGGGTAAACAATGAGCAGTTCTTC.

Many counts were recorded for this clonotype. V is TRBV10-3 and J is TRBJ2-7; 14 bases align to TRBD2. V dropped 11 bases and J dropped 6; count of bases not matched to a gene: 6. The CDR3 is 13 residues long. CDR1 and CDR2 (germline): ENHRY, SYGVKD. The CDR3 reads CAASGLAGAEQYF. Here the CDR3 DNA reads TGTGCCGCCTCGGGACTAGCGGGAGCCGAGCAGTACTTC.

Ten or more counts support this clonotype. The CDR3 spells CASSPLGSGQPQHF. CDR3 in DNA: TGTGCCAGCAGCCCTCTCGGTTCTGGTCAGCCCCAGCATTTT. The chain recombines TRBV3-1 with TRBJ1-5, with D unclear. The V gene lost 4 bases and the J gene lost 6 bases, with 13 bases spanning the gap. In germline, CDR1 is LGHDT, CDR2 YNNKEL (reference sequence). This CDR3 spans 14 amino acids.

This clonotype came up a few times. The chain uses TRBV6-1 and TRBJ2-3; D remains ambiguous. The CDR3 has 15 residues. Germline CDR1 reads MNHNS; CDR2 reads SASEGT. Trimming cost V 5 bases and J 5 bases, with 17 bases left between them. The CDR3 bases are TGTGCCAGCAGTCCCCTCCTAGGCGGCGGAGATACGCAGTATTTT. It is translated as CASSPLLGGGDTQYF.

This clonotype was recorded at least ten times. This chain connects TRBV7-2 to TRBJ2-7; the D call may be TRBD1 or TRBD2 (5 bases each). This CDR3 has 14 residues. V was trimmed by 5 bases and J by 0 bases, leaving 11 bases between them. Germline CDR1 is SGHTA and CDR2 is FQGNSA. As DNA, the CDR3 is TGTGCCAGCAGCCAAGGGGACGGCTCCTACGAGCAGTACTTC. Translating gives CASSQGDGSYEQYF. The full variable domain, with the rest looked up from reference TRBV7-2 and TRBJ2-7, is GAGVSQSPSNKVTEKGKDVELRCDPISGHTALYWYRQSLGQGLEFLIYFQGNSAPDKSGLPSDRFSAERTGGSVSTLTIQRTQQEDSAVYLCASSQGDGSYEQYFGPGTRLTVT.

The chain's CDR3 is CASSQAAEGDTQYF. In DNA, the CDR3 is TGTGCCAGCAGCCAAGCAGCCGAAGGAGATACGCAGTATTTT. The chain joins TRBV14 to TRBJ2-3, with D uncertain. Trimming left V 1 base short and J 5 bases short, with 10 bases between. Germline CDR1 is SGHDN and CDR2 is FVKESK. The CDR3 is 14 residues long. Looking up the rest from reference TRBV14 and TRBJ2-3 gives the full variable domain: EAGVTQFPSHSVIEKGQTVTLRCDPISGHDNLYWYRRVMGKEIKFLLHFVKESKQDESGMPNNRFLAERTGGTYSTLKVQPAELEDSGVYFCASSQAAEGDTQYFGPGTRLTVL.

The rearrangement uses TRBV5-6 and TRBJ2-1; tentatively, D is TRBD2 (6 bases). Trimming cost V 0 bases and J 6 bases, with 16 bases left between them. This CDR3 comprises 16 residues. CDR1 is SGHDT and CDR2 is YYEEEE in the germline V gene. The CDR3 DNA reads as TGTGCCAGCAGCTTGGTATCGACTAGTGGTTTCAATGAGCAGTTCTTC. Translated, it gives CASSLVSTSGFNEQFF.

This clonotype appeared many times. The rearrangement links TRBV28 to TRBJ2-7, with 7 bases lining up with TRBD1. The CDR3 runs 15 residues. The germline gives CDR1 MDHEN, CDR2 SYDVKM. J gave up 3 bases and V 6 bases, and 11 bases lay outside the gene matches. CDR3 in DNA: TGTGCCAGCAGCAAATCAACAGGGGTCCGCTACGAGCAGTACTTC. As protein: CASSKSTGVRYEQYF. Filled out from reference TRBV28 and TRBJ2-7, the complete variable domain reads DVKVTQSSRYLVKRTGEKVFLECVQDMDHENMFWYRQDPGLGLRLIYFSYDVKMKEKGDIPEGYSVSREKKERFSLILESASTNQTSMYLCASSKSTGVRYEQYFGPGTRLTVT.

This clonotype was seen many times. The chain recombines TRBV2 with TRBJ1-2; D may be TRBD1 (5 bases). The germline V and J ends were trimmed by 2 bases and 3 bases, with 19 bases remaining between them. Germline V gives CDR1 SNHLY, CDR2 FYNNEI. This CDR3 region has 17 residues. The CDR3 coding sequence is TGTGCCAGCAGTGAACCCCGGTCATGGGGACCCTACTATGGCTACACCTTC. Translation: CASSEPRSWGPYYGYTF. The full variable domain, its missing parts supplied by reference TRBV2 and TRBJ1-2, is EPEVTQTPSHQVTQMGQEVILRCVPISNHLYFYWYRQILGQKVEFLVSFYNNEISEKSEIFDDQFSVERPDGSNFTLKIRSTKLEDSAMYFCASSEPRSWGPYYGYTFGSGTRLTVV.

This clonotype turned up a few times. The CDR3 DNA sequence: TGTGCCAGCAGCCCGACGGGGGGTTCGAGCTATGGCTACACCTTC. It specifies CASSPTGGSSYGYTF. The chain is built from TRBV7-8 and TRBJ1-2; D perhaps matches TRBD1 (5 bases). Between the trimmed V and J ends, which lost 5 bases and 4 bases, there was a span of 17 bases. Germline values: CDR1 SGHVS, CDR2 FQNEAQ. The CDR3 is 15 amino acids.

The table lists this clonotype with many counts. This chain joins TRBV3-1 and TRBJ1-5, with a possible D match to TRBD1 (6 bases). This CDR3 region has 15 residues. From germline, CDR1 is LGHDT and CDR2 YNNKEL (reference sequence). Trimming removed 0 bases from V and 3 bases from J, with 9 bases in between. The CDR3, as DNA: TGTGCCAGCAGCCAAGAAACAGGGTCCAATCAGCCCCAGCATTTT. Protein product: CASSQETGSNQPQHF.

This chain uses TRBV5-4 with TRBJ2-7; 8 bases fit TRBD1. CDR3 size: 14 residues. Unmatched junction bases numbered 6, after V lost 5 bases and J lost 2 bases. Germline CDR1 reads SGHNT; CDR2 reads YYREEE (reference sequence). The CDR3 is CASSQETGAYEQYF. CDR3 coding DNA: TGTGCCAGCAGTCAAGAGACAGGGGCCTACGAGCAGTACTTC.

This clonotype showed up many times. CDR3 nucleotide sequence: TGTGCCAGCAGTGCGGGTCCTCTGTTAGCCAAAAACATTCAGTACTTC. Translating it yields CASSAGPLLAKNIQYF. The V call is TRBV28, the J call TRBJ2-4, with D perhaps matching TRBD2 (5 bases). With 5 bases removed from V and 0 bases from J, the gap between germline ends came to 14 bases. Germline CDR1 reads MDHEN; CDR2 reads SYDVKM. The CDR3 length is 16 residues.

This clonotype was recorded many times. V is TRBV3-1 and J is TRBJ2-1; 13 nucleotides agree with TRBD2. V dropped 3 bases and J dropped 8; count of bases not matched to a gene: 7. Germline CDR1 reads LGHDT; CDR2 reads YNNKEL (reference sequence). The CDR3 is 16 residues long. CDR3 in amino acids: CASSHRTSGSIDEQFF. CDR3 nucleotides: TGTGCCAGCAGCCATCGGACTAGCGGGAGCATCGATGAGCAGTTCTTC.

This clonotype was counted ten times or more. This chain links TRBV7-2 with TRBJ2-5; D possibly corresponds to TRBD2 (5 bases). The CDR3 sequence is 14 residues long. V lost 2 bases and J lost 1, with 8 bases in between. The germline CDR1 and CDR2 sequences are SGHTA and FQGNSA. The CDR3 DNA follows: TGTGCCAGCAGCTTAAGAGGGAGCCAAGAGACCCAGTACTTC. This codes for CASSLRGSQETQYF.

The chain joins TRBV12-3 or TRBV12-4 to TRBJ2-3, with D unclear. Trimming shortened V by 3 bases and J by 6 bases, and 16 bases separated the two germline ends. The CDR3 contains 15 residues. The CDR3 loop reads CASSFRAIGSDTQYF. CDR3 bases: TGTGCCAGCAGTTTTCGGGCAATTGGGTCGGATACGCAGTATTTT.

This clonotype was observed at least ten times. This sequence joins TRBV27 and TRBJ2-1; 11 bases fit TRBD2. V gave up 6 bases and J gave up 1 base; unmatched junction bases: 5. The CDR3 has 16 amino acids. Germline V lookup: CDR1 MNHEY, CDR2 SMNVEV (reference sequence). The CDR3 DNA follows: TGTGCCAGCAGCTACTTAGCGGGAGGGTCCTACAATGAGCAGTTCTTC. Protein sequence: CASSYLAGGSYNEQFF.

The CDR3 protein is CAWSLSGPGELFF. CDR3 nucleotide sequence: TGTGCCTGGAGCCTTAGTGGCCCCGGGGAGCTGTTTTTT. The chain recombines TRBV30 with TRBJ2-2; no firm D call. The length of the CDR3 is 13 residues. Germline CDR1 and CDR2: GTSNPN and SVGIG (reference sequence). Trimming removed 3 bases at V and 6 bases at J, with 11 bases between.

A few counts support this clonotype. The chain joins TRBV4-2 to TRBJ2-1; 7 bases map to TRBD2. Germline V gives CDR1 LGHNA, CDR2 YNFKEQ. The CDR3 is made up of 14 amino acids. With 4 bases clipped from V and 9 bases from J, the junction kept 9 bases outside the gene matches. The CDR3, as DNA: TGTGCCAGCAGCCCAACCGGACTAGGCGCTGAGCAGTTCTTC. Its protein product is CASSPTGLGAEQFF.

In this sample, this clonotype turned up many times. The V call is TRBV6-6, the J call TRBJ2-7; unclear D gene. Looked up from germline, CDR1 is MNHNY and CDR2 is SVGAGI (reference sequence). The CDR3 has 14 residues. V was trimmed by 2 bases and J by 3 bases, leaving 11 bases between them. For the CDR3, the DNA is TGTGCCAGCAGTTACGACCCCCGCAACTACGAGCAGTACTTC. As protein: CASSYDPRNYEQYF.

In this sample, this clonotype turned up a few times. V gene TRBV6-5 combines with J gene TRBJ2-7; D call uncertain. The CDR3 has 13 amino acids. Germline CDR1 and CDR2: MNHEY and SVGAGI. Between the trimmed V and J ends, which lost 6 bases and 5 bases, there was a span of 14 bases. In DNA, the CDR3 is TGTGCCAGCAGCCACGAAGACATCGACGAGCAGTACTTC. The encoded protein is CASSHEDIDEQYF.